One and the same sample provided the 18 T cell receptor beta chains below, sequenced in a study of cytomegalovirus exposure and HLA in healthy donors. PCR employed 60 Vbeta and 13 Jbeta primers. This table comes from immunoSEQ multiplex PCR, and its TCRdb copy is limited to in-frame clones, with some not included. The profile covers about 140,000 clones, with over 70% appearing a single time and around 1% taken by the ten largest. What was sequenced was PBMCs. The source is a man aged 18 to 29 in good health and CMV-seronegative.

CDR3 in amino acids: CASSLTGRTTDTQYF. CDR3 nucleotide sequence: TGTGCCAGCAGCCTGACAGGGCGAACCACAGATACGCAGTATTTT. This chain joins TRBV5-4 and TRBJ2-3; TRBD1 matches 7 bases. The junction had 7 bases not matched to a gene; V was cut back by 4 bases and J by 2 bases. Per the germline V gene, CDR1 is SGHNT and CDR2 is YYREEE (reference sequence). The CDR3 has 15 amino acids.

The chain combines TRBV19 with TRBJ2-1; D gene uncertain. CDR1 is LNHDA and CDR2 is SQIVND in the germline V gene (reference sequence). This CDR3 has 13 residues. Trimming took 4 bases from V and 5 from J, leaving 9 bases between them. The CDR3 DNA follows: TGTGCCAGTAGTACGGTCGGTCACAATGAGCAGTTCTTC. This encodes CASSTVGHNEQFF.

V is TRBV7-2 and J is TRBJ2-1; weak D call: TRBD1 (5 bases). The CDR3 loop spans 13 amino acids. V was cut by 5 bases and J by 13 bases, with 18 bases left in between. CDR1 is SGHTA and CDR2 is FQGNSA in the germline V gene. CDR3 in DNA: TGTGCCAGCAGCCCCCGTGGGGCCAGAGGACAGTTCTTC. Translated: CASSPRGARGQFF.

The chain recombines TRBV7-2 with TRBJ2-1; 7 bases are a match to TRBD1. V shed 7 bases, J shed 9 bases, and the junction held 9 bases outside the gene matches. Per the germline V gene, CDR1 is SGHTA and CDR2 is FQGNSA. The CDR3 loop spans 13 amino acids. CDR3 in amino acids: CASTPTGLGEQFF. CDR3 sequence (DNA): TGTGCCAGCACCCCGACAGGGTTAGGTGAGCAGTTCTTC.

The V call is TRBV15, the J call TRBJ2-7; 9 nucleotides match TRBD1. The CDR3 spans 15 residues. The V gene end was trimmed by 2 bases and the J gene end by 3 bases; junction bases not matched to a gene: 5. Germline CDR1 and CDR2: LNHNV and YYDKDF (reference sequence). The CDR3 spells CATSRPGQGFYEQYF. The CDR3 bases are TGTGCCACCAGCAGACCGGGACAGGGATTCTACGAGCAGTACTTC.

The rearrangement joins TRBV19 to TRBJ2-7, with D uncertain. The CDR3 is 13 residues long. V was clipped by 3 bases and J by 4 bases, with 10 bases between them. Germline loops: CDR1 LNHDA, CDR2 SQIVND (reference sequence). Here the CDR3 reads CASSIIGQYEQYF. CDR3 bases: TGTGCCAGTAGTATTATTGGCCAGTACGAGCAGTACTTC.

For this clone: An end of the junction differs from the germline gene, which may be a read error. Here the CDR3 DNA reads TGTTCCAGCAGTTTTCGACGGGATGGCTACACCTTC. Translating gives CSSSFRRDGYTF. The J gene is TRBJ1-2, the V gene TRBV7-9; D is ambiguous. The CDR3 has 12 residues. Germline lookup yields CDR1 SEHNR and CDR2 FQNEAQ (reference sequence).

This clone was seen once. The chain combines TRBV15 with TRBJ1-1, with D tentatively TRBD1 (6 bases). The CDR3 is 14 amino acids. Trimming pared 0 bases from V and 2 bases from J, leaving 7 bases between. In germline, CDR1 is LNHNV, CDR2 YYDKDF (reference sequence). The CDR3 sequence is CATSREGANTEAFF. DNA of the CDR3: TGTGCCACCAGCAGAGAGGGGGCAAACACTGAAGCTTTCTTT.

V and J are TRBV6-5 and TRBJ1-1; possibly TRBD1 for D (6 bases). Trimming shortened V by 5 bases and J by 4 bases, and 11 bases separated the two germline ends. CDR1 is MNHEY and CDR2 is SVGAGI in the germline V gene. This CDR3 contains 13 residues. The CDR3, as DNA: TGTGCCAGCAGTGGAAGGACAGCCACTGAAGCTTTCTTT. This gives the protein CASSGRTATEAFF.

The rearrangement uses TRBV6-1 and TRBJ1-1; D uncertain. Deletions cut 5 bases from V and 7 bases from J, with 8 bases between. Germline-derived CDR1 and CDR2 are MNHNS and SASEGT. CDR3 length: 11 residues. The CDR3 loop reads CASSFKLEAFF. Written as DNA, the CDR3 is TGTGCCAGCAGTTTTAAGCTTGAAGCTTTCTTT.

This sequence joins TRBV29-1 and TRBJ1-2; perhaps TRBD1 as D (5 bases). Trimming removed 2 bases from V and 4 bases from J, with 11 bases in between. The CDR3 length is 13 residues. Per the germline V gene, CDR1 is SQVTM and CDR2 is ANQGSEA. CDR3 sequence: CSVEPGGLYGYTF. The CDR3 nucleotides are TGCAGCGTTGAACCCGGGGGACTCTATGGCTACACCTTC.

This clone showed up just a few times. This sequence joins TRBV5-6 and TRBJ2-7; D gene unclear. The germline CDR1 and CDR2 sequences are SGHDT and YYEEEE. Trimming left V 0 bases short and J 5 bases short, with 9 bases between. The CDR3 is 13 residues long. The CDR3 DNA reads TGTGCCAGCAGCTTGGGCAGAATTGACGAGCAGTACTTC. Its protein product is CASSLGRIDEQYF.

V gene TRBV7-9 combines with J gene TRBJ1-2; unclear D gene. The CDR3 has 15 residues. V was cut by 4 bases and J by 3 bases, with 15 bases left in between. CDR1 SEHNR and CDR2 FQNEAQ come from the germline V gene (reference sequence). Here the CDR3 DNA reads TGTGCCAGCAGCTCATGGGCCTTCGAATACTATGGCTACACCTTC. Residues: CASSSWAFEYYGYTF.

The CDR3 here is CASSSGHLYEQYF. The CDR3, as DNA: TGTGCCAGCAGCTCTGGACATCTCTACGAGCAGTACTTC. The chain uses TRBV11-2 and TRBJ2-7; the D gene is possibly TRBD1 (5 bases). Trimming shortened V by 4 bases and J by 3 bases, and 10 bases separated the two germline ends. CDR1 and CDR2 from the germline V gene are SGHAT and FQNNGV. The CDR3 loop spans 13 amino acids.

The J gene is TRBJ1-2, the V gene TRBV6-5; D not certain. There are 13 residues in the CDR3. V shed 6 bases and J shed 2 bases, with 10 bases lying between them. CDR1 is MNHEY and CDR2 is SVGAGI in the germline V gene. The CDR3 sequence: CASSLGQNYGYTF. The DNA of the CDR3 is TGTGCCAGCAGCCTTGGGCAGAACTATGGCTACACCTTC.

This rearrangement joins TRBV6-1 to TRBJ2-1; D is perhaps TRBD2 (5 bases). V lost 3 bases and J 2 bases, leaving 11 bases between the germline ends. From germline, CDR1 is MNHNS and CDR2 SASEGT. This CDR3 is 15 amino acids long. The CDR3 region has the DNA TGTGCCAGCAGTGAGGGAACGAGGGCCTACAATGAGCAGTTCTTC. Translated, it gives CASSEGTRAYNEQFF.

Only one count was recorded for this clone. The V and J genes are TRBV29-1 and TRBJ1-2; tentatively, D is TRBD1 (6 bases). Trimming took 7 bases from V and 3 from J, leaving 24 bases between them. Germline CDR1 and CDR2: SQVTM and ANQGSEA. CDR3 size: 16 residues. The CDR3 DNA follows: TGCAGCGCCTTATCGCCCGATAAACAGGGTGACTATGGCTACACCTTC. Translated, it gives CSALSPDKQGDYGYTF.

A few counts support this clone. This sequence joins TRBV25-1 and TRBJ2-4; weak D call: TRBD2 (6 bases). Germline-derived CDR1 and CDR2 are MGHDK and SYGVNS. This CDR3 is built from 18 residues. Trimming left V 1 base short and J 2 bases short, with 18 bases between. The CDR3: CASSELGLAGQSKNIQYF. CDR3 nucleotides: TGTGCCAGCAGTGAATTAGGACTGGCGGGGCAGTCCAAAAACATTCAGTACTTC. Together with reference TRBV25-1 and TRBJ2-4, the CDR3 gives the full variable domain: EADIYQTPRYLVIGTGKKITLECSQTMGHDKMYWYQQDPGMELHLIHYSYGVNSTEKGDLSSESTVSRIRTEHFPLTLESARPSHTSQYLCASSELGLAGQSKNIQYFGAGTRLSVL.